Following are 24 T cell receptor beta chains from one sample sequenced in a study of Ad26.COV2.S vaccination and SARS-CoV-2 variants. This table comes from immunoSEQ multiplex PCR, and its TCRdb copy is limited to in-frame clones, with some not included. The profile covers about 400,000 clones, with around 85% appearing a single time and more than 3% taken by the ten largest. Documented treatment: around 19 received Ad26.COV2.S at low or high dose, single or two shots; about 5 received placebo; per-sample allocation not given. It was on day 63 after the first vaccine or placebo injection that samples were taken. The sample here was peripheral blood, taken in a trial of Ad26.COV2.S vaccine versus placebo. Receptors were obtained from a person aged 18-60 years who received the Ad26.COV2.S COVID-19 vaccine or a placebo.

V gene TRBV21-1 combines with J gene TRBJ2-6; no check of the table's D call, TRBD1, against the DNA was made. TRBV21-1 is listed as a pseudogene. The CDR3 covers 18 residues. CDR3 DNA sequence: TGTGCCAGCAGCAAATGGGGGGACAGGGGTTGTGAGGCCAACGTCCTGACTTTC. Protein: CASSKWGDRGCEANVLTF.

Here the CDR3 reads CASSLASMNTEAFF. CDR3 DNA sequence: TGTGCCAGCAGCCTAGCCTCCATGAACACTGAAGCTTTCTTT. V and J are TRBV3-1 (or the pseudogene TRBV3-2) and TRBJ1-1; D is uncertain. The V gene lost 4 bases and the J gene lost 0 bases, with 9 bases spanning the gap. In germline, CDR1 is LGHDT, CDR2 YNNKEL (reference sequence). The length of the CDR3 is 14 residues.

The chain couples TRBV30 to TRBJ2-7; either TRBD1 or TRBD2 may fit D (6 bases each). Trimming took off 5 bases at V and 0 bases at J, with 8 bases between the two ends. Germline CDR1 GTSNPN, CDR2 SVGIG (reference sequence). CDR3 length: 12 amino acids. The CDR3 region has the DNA TGTGCCTGGGGGGGGCTCTCCTACGAGCAGTACTTC. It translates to CAWGGLSYEQYF.

CDR3 protein: CASSRQGWNTEAFF. The CDR3 DNA sequence: TGTGCCAGCAGTCGACAGGGGTGGAACACTGAAGCTTTCTTT. This rearrangement joins TRBV9 to TRBJ1-1; 8 positions match TRBD1. The V gene end was trimmed by 5 bases and the J gene end by 1 base; junction bases not matched to a gene: 4. This CDR3 has 14 residues. Germline V lookup: CDR1 SGDLS, CDR2 YYNGEE.

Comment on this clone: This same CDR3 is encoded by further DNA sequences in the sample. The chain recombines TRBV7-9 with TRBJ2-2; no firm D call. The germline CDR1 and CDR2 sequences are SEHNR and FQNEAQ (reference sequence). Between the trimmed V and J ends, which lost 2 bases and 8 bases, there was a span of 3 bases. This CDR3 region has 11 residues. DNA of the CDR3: TGTGCCAGCAGCTTATCGGGGGAGCTGTTTTTT. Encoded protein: CASSLSGELFF.

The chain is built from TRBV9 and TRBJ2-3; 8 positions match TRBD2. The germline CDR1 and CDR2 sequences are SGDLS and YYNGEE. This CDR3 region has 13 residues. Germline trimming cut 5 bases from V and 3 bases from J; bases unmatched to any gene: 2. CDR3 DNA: TGTGCCAGCAGTCCTAGCGGGACAGATACGCAGTATTTT. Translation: CASSPSGTDTQYF.

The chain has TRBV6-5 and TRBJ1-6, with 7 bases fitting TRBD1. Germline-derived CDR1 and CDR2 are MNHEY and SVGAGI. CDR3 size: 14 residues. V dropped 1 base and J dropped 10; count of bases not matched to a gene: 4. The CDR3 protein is CASSYLGGGSPLHF. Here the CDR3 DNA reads TGTGCCAGCAGTTACTTAGGGGGCGGCTCACCCCTCCACTTT.

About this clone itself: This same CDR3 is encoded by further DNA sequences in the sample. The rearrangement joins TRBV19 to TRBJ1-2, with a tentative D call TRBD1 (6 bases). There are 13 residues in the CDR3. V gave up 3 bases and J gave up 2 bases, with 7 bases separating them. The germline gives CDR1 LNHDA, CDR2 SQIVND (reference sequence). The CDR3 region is CASSMGANYGYTF. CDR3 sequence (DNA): TGTGCCAGTAGTATGGGGGCCAACTATGGCTACACCTTC.

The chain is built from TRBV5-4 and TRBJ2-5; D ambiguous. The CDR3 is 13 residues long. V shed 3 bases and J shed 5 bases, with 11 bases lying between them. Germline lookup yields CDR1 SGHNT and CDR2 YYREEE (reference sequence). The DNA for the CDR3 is TGTGCCAGCAGCTACAACCCCTCGGAGACCCAGTACTTC. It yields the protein CASSYNPSETQYF.

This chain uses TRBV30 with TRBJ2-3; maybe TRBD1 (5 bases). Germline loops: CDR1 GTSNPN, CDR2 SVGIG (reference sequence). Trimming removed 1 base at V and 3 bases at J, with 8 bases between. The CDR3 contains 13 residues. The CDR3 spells CAWSGRGTDTQYF. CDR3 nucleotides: TGTGCCTGGAGTGGTAGGGGAACAGATACGCAGTATTTT. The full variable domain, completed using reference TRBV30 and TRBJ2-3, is SQTIHQWPATLVQPVGSPLSLECTVEGTSNPNLYWYRQAAGRGLQLLFYSVGIGQISSEVPQNLSASRPQDRQFILSSKKLLLSDSGFYLCAWSGRGTDTQYFGPGTRLTVL.

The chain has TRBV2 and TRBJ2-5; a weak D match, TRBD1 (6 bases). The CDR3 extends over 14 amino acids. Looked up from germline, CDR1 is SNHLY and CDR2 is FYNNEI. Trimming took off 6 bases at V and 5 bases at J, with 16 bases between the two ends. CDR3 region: CASSKTGNKETQYF. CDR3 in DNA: TGTGCCAGCAGCAAAACAGGGAATAAGGAGACCCAGTACTTC. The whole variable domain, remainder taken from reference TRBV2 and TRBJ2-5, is EPEVTQTPSHQVTQMGQEVILRCVPISNHLYFYWYRQILGQKVEFLVSFYNNEISEKSEIFDDQFSVERPDGSNFTLKIRSTKLEDSAMYFCASSKTGNKETQYFGPGTRLLVL.

The CDR3 nucleotides read TGTGCCAGCAGCAGACGGGAGGGGACCGGGGAGCTGTTTTTT. Residues: CASSRREGTGELFF. The gene calls are TRBV7-2 and TRBJ2-2, with TRBD2 matching over 8 bases. V dropped 5 bases and J dropped 5; count of bases not matched to a gene: 4. Per germline, CDR1 SGHTA and CDR2 FQGNSA. The CDR3 covers 14 residues.

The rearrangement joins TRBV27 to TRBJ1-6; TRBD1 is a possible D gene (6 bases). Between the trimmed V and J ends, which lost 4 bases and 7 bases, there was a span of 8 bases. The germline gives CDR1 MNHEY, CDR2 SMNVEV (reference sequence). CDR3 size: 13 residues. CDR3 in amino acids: CASSSGANSPLHF. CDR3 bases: TGTGCCAGCAGTTCAGGGGCCAATTCACCCCTCCACTTT.

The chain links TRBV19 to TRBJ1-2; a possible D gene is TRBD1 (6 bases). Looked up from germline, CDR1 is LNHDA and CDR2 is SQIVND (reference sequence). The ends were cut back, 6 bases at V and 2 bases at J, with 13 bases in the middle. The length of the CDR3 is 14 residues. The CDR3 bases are TGTGCCAGTAGGGGCCCCGACAGGAACTATGGCTACACCTTC. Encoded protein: CASRGPDRNYGYTF.

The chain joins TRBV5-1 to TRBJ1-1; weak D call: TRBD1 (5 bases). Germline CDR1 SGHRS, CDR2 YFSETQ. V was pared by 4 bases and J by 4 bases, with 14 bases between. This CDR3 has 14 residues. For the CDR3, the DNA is TGCGCCAGCAGCCAAGATACAGGCTCCACTGAAGCTTTCTTT. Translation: CASSQDTGSTEAFF.

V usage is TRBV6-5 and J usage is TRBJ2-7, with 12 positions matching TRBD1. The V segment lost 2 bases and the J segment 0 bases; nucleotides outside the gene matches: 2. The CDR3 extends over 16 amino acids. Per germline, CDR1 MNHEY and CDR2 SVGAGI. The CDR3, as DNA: TGTGCCAGCAGTTACGGGACAGGGGGCCACTCCTACGAGCAGTACTTC. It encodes CASSYGTGGHSYEQYF.

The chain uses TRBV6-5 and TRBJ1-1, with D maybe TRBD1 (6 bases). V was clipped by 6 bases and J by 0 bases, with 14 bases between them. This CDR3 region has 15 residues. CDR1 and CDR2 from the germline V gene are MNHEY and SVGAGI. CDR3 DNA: TGTGCCAGCAGCATACCCGGGACATTGAACACTGAAGCTTTCTTT. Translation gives CASSIPGTLNTEAFF.

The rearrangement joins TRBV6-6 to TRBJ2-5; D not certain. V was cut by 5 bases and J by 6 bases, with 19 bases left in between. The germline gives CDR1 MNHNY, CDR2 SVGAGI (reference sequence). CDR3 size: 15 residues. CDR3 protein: CASSGEGRFPKTQYF. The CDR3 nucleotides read TGTGCCAGCAGTGGGGAAGGTAGATTTCCCAAGACCCAGTACTTC.

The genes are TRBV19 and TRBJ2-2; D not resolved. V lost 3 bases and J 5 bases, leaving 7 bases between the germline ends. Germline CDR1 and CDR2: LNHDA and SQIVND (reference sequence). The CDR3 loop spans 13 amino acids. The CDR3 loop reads CASSIGVTGELFF. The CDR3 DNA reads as TGTGCCAGTAGTATCGGAGTGACCGGGGAGCTGTTTTTT.

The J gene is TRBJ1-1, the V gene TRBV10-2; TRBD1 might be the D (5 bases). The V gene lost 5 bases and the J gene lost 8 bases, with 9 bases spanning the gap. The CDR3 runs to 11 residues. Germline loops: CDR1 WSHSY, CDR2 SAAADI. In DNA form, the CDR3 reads TGCGCCAGCAGTAAGACAGCCGAAGCTTTCTTT. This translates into CASSKTAEAFF.

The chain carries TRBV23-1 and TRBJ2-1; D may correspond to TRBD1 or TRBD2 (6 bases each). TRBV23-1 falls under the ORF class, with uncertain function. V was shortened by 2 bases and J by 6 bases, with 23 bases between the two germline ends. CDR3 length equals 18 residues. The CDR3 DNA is TGCGCCAGCAGTCAAGCAAGCGTTGGAGGGGGAGCACTCAATGAGCAGTTCTTC. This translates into CASSQASVGGGALNEQFF.

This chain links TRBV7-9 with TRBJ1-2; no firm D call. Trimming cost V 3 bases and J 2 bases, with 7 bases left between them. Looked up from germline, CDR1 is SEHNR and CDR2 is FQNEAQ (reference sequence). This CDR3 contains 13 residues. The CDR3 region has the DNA TGTGCCAGCAGCTTCATCGAAAACTATGGCTACACCTTC. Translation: CASSFIENYGYTF.

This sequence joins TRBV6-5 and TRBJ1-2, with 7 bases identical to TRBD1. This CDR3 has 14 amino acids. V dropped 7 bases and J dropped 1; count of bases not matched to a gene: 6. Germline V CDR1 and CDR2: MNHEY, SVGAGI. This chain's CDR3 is CASTGQAINYGYTF. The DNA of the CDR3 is TGTGCCAGCACCGGACAGGCGATTAACTATGGCTACACCTTC.

CDR3 in DNA: TGTGCCATCAGGTCACTCGGGGGCACCGGGGAGCTGTTTTTT. It specifies CAIRSLGGTGELFF. The genes are TRBV10-3 and TRBJ2-2, with D maybe TRBD2 (6 bases). CDR1 and CDR2 (germline): ENHRY, SYGVKD. The CDR3 totals 14 residues. Trimming shortened V by 6 bases and J by 4 bases, and 12 bases separated the two germline ends.